This T cell receptor (beta chain) is from a study of a mutant IDH1 vaccine in newly diagnosed glioma. Broader study findings: Changes in top peripheral clonotypes did not appear linked to pseudoprogression.

Germline CDR1 SGHTA, CDR2 FQGNSA. The CDR3 totals 14 residues. V lost 5 bases and J 6 bases, leaving 16 bases between the germline ends. This clone was seen a single time. Its antigen is unidentified. Measured with immunoSEQ multiplex PCR; TCRdb has only the in-frame clones, and not every one. Of almost 85,000 clones listed, over 75% were seen once; the top ten hold over 2%. Sample time point: week 23, last vaccination. Topical imiquimod was applied with each vaccine dose, which held 300 ug of mutant IDH1 20-mer peptide. The J gene is TRBJ1-2, the V gene TRBV7-2; possible D gene TRBD1, 5 bases. This clonotype was sampled from a man aged 25-40 years with glioma. Some clones in this sample may be carry-over from other donors' samples. This sample comprised PBMCs, obtained from a glioma patient whose treatment included an IDH1 peptide vaccine. CDR3 region: CASSEEWGDDGYTF. The CDR3, as DNA: TGTGCCAGCAGCGAGGAATGGGGGGATGATGGCTACACCTTC.